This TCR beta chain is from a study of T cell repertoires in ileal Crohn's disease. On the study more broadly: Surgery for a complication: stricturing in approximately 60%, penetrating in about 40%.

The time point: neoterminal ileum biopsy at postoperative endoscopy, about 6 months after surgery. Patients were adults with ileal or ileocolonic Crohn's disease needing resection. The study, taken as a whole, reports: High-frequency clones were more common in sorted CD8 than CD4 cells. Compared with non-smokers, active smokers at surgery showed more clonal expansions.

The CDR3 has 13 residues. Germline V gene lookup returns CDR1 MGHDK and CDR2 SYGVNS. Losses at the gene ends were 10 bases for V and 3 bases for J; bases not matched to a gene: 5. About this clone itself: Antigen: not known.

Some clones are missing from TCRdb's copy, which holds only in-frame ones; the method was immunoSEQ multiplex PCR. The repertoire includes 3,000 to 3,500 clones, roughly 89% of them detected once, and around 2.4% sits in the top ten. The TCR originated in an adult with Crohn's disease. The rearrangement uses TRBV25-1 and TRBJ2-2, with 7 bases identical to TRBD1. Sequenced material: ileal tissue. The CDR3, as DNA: TGTGCCACTCCTGACAGGGACACCGGGGAGCTGTTTTTT. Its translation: CATPDRDTGELFF.